These T cell receptor beta chains were read from a single sample in a study of control samples from healthy donors and cancer patients. Clones were read by immunoSEQ multiplex PCR, and TCRdb kept only the in-frame ones, dropping some. In the table there are approximately 50,000 clones, about nine tenths of which are singletons. The sequencing input was PBMCs. The receptors here all came from a man in his 60s with head and neck cancer. CDR3s include the opening cysteine and the closing phenylalanine or tryptophan. Fields, in order: clone size, J gene, D gene, V gene, CDR3 protein, CDR3 DNA. The D gene is left open where the match is weak. The size entry is marked missing in some rows and otherwise reads once, few, many or a size class.

clone_size: .; j_call: TRBJ2-2; d_call: .; v_call: TRBV6-2/TRBV6-3; cdr3_aa: CASSSGTTGELFF; cdr3_nt: TGTGCCAGCAGCTCGGGGACAACCGGGGAGCTGTTTTTT
clone_size: once; j_call: TRBJ2-3; d_call: TRBD2; v_call: TRBV7-2; cdr3_aa: CASSLAPGLAGDTQYF; cdr3_nt: TGTGCCAGCAGCTTAGCCCCGGGACTAGCAGGAGATACGCAGTATTTT
clone_size: .; j_call: TRBJ2-7; d_call: TRBD1; v_call: TRBV27; cdr3_aa: CASSLSGTGYYEQYF; cdr3_nt: TGTGCCAGCAGTTTATCTGGGACAGGGTACTACGAGCAGTACTTC
clone_size: medium-sized; j_call: TRBJ1-1; d_call: .; v_call: TRBV27; cdr3_aa: CASSPAQWNTEAFF; cdr3_nt: TGTGCCAGCAGCCCGGCCCAGTGGAACACTGAAGCTTTCTTT
clone_size: .; j_call: TRBJ2-1; d_call: TRBD2; v_call: TRBV27; cdr3_aa: CASVYLGTRGPTVLFF; cdr3_nt: TGTGCCAGCGTTTACCTCGGGACTAGAGGGCCTACGGTGCTGTTCTTC
clone_size: .; j_call: TRBJ2-7; d_call: .; v_call: TRBV2; cdr3_aa: CASRQERYEQYF; cdr3_nt: TGTGCCAGCCGACAGGAGAGGTACGAGCAGTACTTC
clone_size: .; j_call: TRBJ2-7; d_call: .; v_call: TRBV6-5; cdr3_aa: CASRDLGAYEQYF; cdr3_nt: TGTGCCAGCAGGGACCTAGGGGCCTACGAGCAGTACTTC
clone_size: .; j_call: TRBJ2-3; d_call: .; v_call: TRBV6-2/TRBV6-3; cdr3_aa: CASSYSIKGHSLADTQYF; cdr3_nt: TGTGCCAGCAGTTACTCGATTAAAGGACATTCGCTAGCAGATACGCAGTATTTT
clone_size: .; j_call: TRBJ2-1; d_call: TRBD1; v_call: TRBV19; cdr3_aa: CASRDRGRNNEQFF; cdr3_nt: TGTGCCAGTAGAGACAGGGGGAGGAACAATGAGCAGTTCTTC
clone_size: once; j_call: TRBJ1-1; d_call: TRBD1; v_call: TRBV6-6; cdr3_aa: CASSYSTGQGNTEAFF; cdr3_nt: TGTGCCAGCAGTTACTCGACGGGACAGGGGAACACTGAAGCTTTCTTT
clone_size: .; j_call: TRBJ1-4; d_call: .; v_call: TRBV28; cdr3_aa: CASSLGHPRLGEKLFF; cdr3_nt: TGTGCCAGCAGCCTGGGACATCCCCGCCTGGGGGAAAAACTGTTTTTT
clone_size: .; j_call: TRBJ1-5; d_call: .; v_call: TRBV3-1/TRBV3-2; cdr3_aa: CASSQLAGAQPQHF; cdr3_nt: TGTGCCAGCAGCCAACTTGCAGGTGCCCAGCCCCAGCATTTT
clone_size: .; j_call: TRBJ2-1; d_call: .; v_call: TRBV25-1; cdr3_aa: CASSVLDSNEQFF; cdr3_nt: TGTGCCAGCAGTGTTTTAGACTCCAATGAGCAGTTCTTC
clone_size: few; j_call: TRBJ1-1; d_call: .; v_call: TRBV12-3/TRBV12-4; cdr3_aa: CASSHRGDTEAFF; cdr3_nt: TGTGCCAGCAGCCACCGGGGGGACACTGAAGCTTTCTTT
clone_size: .; j_call: TRBJ2-4; d_call: .; v_call: TRBV28; cdr3_aa: CASSPGPKNIQYF; cdr3_nt: TGTGCCAGCAGCCCAGGTCCCAAAAACATTCAGTACTTC
clone_size: .; j_call: TRBJ2-2; d_call: TRBD2; v_call: TRBV3-1/TRBV3-2; cdr3_aa: CASSQDPLAGFNTGELFF; cdr3_nt: TGTGCCAGCAGCCAAGATCCGCTAGCGGGGTTTAACACCGGGGAGCTGTTTTTT
clone_size: few; j_call: TRBJ2-6; d_call: .; v_call: TRBV10-3; cdr3_aa: CAISVSSRVGDSGANVLTF; cdr3_nt: TGTGCCATCAGTGTCAGTTCAAGGGTCGGGGACTCTGGGGCCAACGTCCTGACTTTC
clone_size: .; j_call: TRBJ2-2; d_call: TRBD1; v_call: TRBV15; cdr3_aa: CATSRGDRLTGELFF; cdr3_nt: TGTGCCACCAGCAGAGGGGACAGACTCACCGGGGAGCTGTTTTTT
clone_size: .; j_call: TRBJ1-6; d_call: .; v_call: TRBV5-6; cdr3_aa: CASSRRPTLTYNSPLHF; cdr3_nt: TGTGCCAGCAGCCGCAGACCGACCCTAACCTATAATTCACCCCTCCACTTT
clone_size: .; j_call: TRBJ2-7; d_call: .; v_call: TRBV4-2; cdr3_aa: CASSQDGGHNTYEQYF; cdr3_nt: TGTGCCAGCAGCCAAGATGGGGGACATAATACCTACGAGCAGTACTTC
clone_size: few; j_call: TRBJ2-3; d_call: TRBD2; v_call: TRBV5-1; cdr3_aa: CASSLFGGADTQYF; cdr3_nt: TGCGCCAGCAGCTTGTTCGGGGGGGCAGATACGCAGTATTTT
clone_size: once; j_call: TRBJ2-7; d_call: .; v_call: TRBV6-2/TRBV6-3; cdr3_aa: CASSSDGLGEQYF; cdr3_nt: TGTGCCAGCAGCTCCGACGGACTTGGCGAGCAGTACTTC
clone_size: .; j_call: TRBJ1-4; d_call: .; v_call: TRBV29-1; cdr3_aa: CSVGYGVGSEKLFF; cdr3_nt: TGCAGCGTGGGGTATGGGGTTGGGAGTGAAAAACTGTTTTTT
clone_size: .; j_call: TRBJ2-2; d_call: .; v_call: TRBV15; cdr3_aa: CATSRARSRTGELFF; cdr3_nt: TGTGCCACCAGCAGAGCCCGGTCCCGAACCGGGGAGCTGTTTTTT
clone_size: few; j_call: TRBJ1-6; d_call: TRBD1; v_call: TRBV6-5; cdr3_aa: CASSWDSQNSPLHF; cdr3_nt: TGTGCCAGCAGTTGGGACAGTCAAAATTCACCCCTCCACTTT
clone_size: .; j_call: TRBJ2-5; d_call: .; v_call: TRBV5-1; cdr3_aa: CASSLGIQETQYF; cdr3_nt: TGCGCCAGCAGCTTGGGAATTCAGGAGACCCAGTACTTC
clone_size: .; j_call: TRBJ1-6; d_call: .; v_call: TRBV7-9; cdr3_aa: CASSFMYNSPLHF; cdr3_nt: TGTGCCAGCAGCTTCATGTATAATTCACCCCTCCACTTT
clone_size: .; j_call: TRBJ2-6; d_call: TRBD1; v_call: TRBV30; cdr3_aa: CAWSVGTGNVLTF; cdr3_nt: TGTGCCTGGAGTGTGGGGACAGGCAACGTCCTGACTTTC
clone_size: .; j_call: TRBJ1-1; d_call: TRBD1; v_call: TRBV6-5; cdr3_aa: CASSMRDSAPEAFF; cdr3_nt: TGTGCCAGCAGTATGAGGGACAGCGCCCCTGAAGCTTTCTTT
clone_size: .; j_call: TRBJ2-5; d_call: .; v_call: TRBV5-6; cdr3_aa: CASSLNPGWGETQYF; cdr3_nt: TGTGCCAGCAGCTTGAACCCAGGGTGGGGAGAGACCCAGTACTTC
clone_size: .; j_call: TRBJ2-7; d_call: .; v_call: TRBV18; cdr3_aa: CASSPDTRGYEQYF; cdr3_nt: TGTGCCAGCTCGCCGGACACTCGGGGGTACGAGCAGTACTTC
clone_size: .; j_call: TRBJ2-1; d_call: .; v_call: TRBV11-2; cdr3_aa: CASSSRSWEPGSYNEQFF; cdr3_nt: TGTGCCAGCAGCTCTCGATCGTGGGAGCCGGGCTCCTACAATGAGCAGTTCTTC
clone_size: .; j_call: TRBJ2-2; d_call: TRBD1; v_call: TRBV7-8; cdr3_aa: CASSSPVGQRNTGELFF; cdr3_nt: TGTGCCAGCAGCAGCCCAGTGGGACAGCGAAACACCGGGGAGCTGTTTTTT
clone_size: .; j_call: TRBJ2-7; d_call: .; v_call: TRBV20-1; cdr3_aa: CSASFSRQYF; cdr3_nt: TGCAGTGCTAGTTTTTCCCGGCAGTACTTC
clone_size: .; j_call: TRBJ2-2; d_call: .; v_call: TRBV28; cdr3_aa: CASSLSSGVITGELFF; cdr3_nt: TGTGCCAGCAGTTTGAGCTCAGGGGTGATTACCGGGGAGCTGTTTTTT
clone_size: once; j_call: TRBJ2-7; d_call: .; v_call: TRBV6-5; cdr3_aa: CASSYRRDGVGEQYF; cdr3_nt: TGTGCCAGCAGTTACCGTCGGGACGGGGTTGGAGAGCAGTACTTC
clone_size: .; j_call: TRBJ2-5; d_call: TRBD2; v_call: TRBV29-1; cdr3_aa: CSGYSGGETQYF; cdr3_nt: TGCAGCGGCTATAGCGGGGGGGAGACCCAGTACTTC
clone_size: .; j_call: TRBJ2-1; d_call: TRBD2; v_call: TRBV7-9; cdr3_aa: CASSLTAGLYEQFF; cdr3_nt: TGTGCCAGCAGCTTAACAGCGGGGTTGTATGAGCAGTTCTTC
clone_size: .; j_call: TRBJ1-2; d_call: TRBD1; v_call: TRBV28; cdr3_aa: CASSPADRVHGYTF; cdr3_nt: TGTGCCAGCAGTCCAGCGGACAGGGTTCATGGCTACACCTTC
clone_size: .; j_call: TRBJ2-3; d_call: .; v_call: TRBV7-2; cdr3_aa: CASSPGLTDTQYF; cdr3_nt: TGTGCCAGCAGCCCAGGACTCACCGATACGCAGTATTTT
clone_size: .; j_call: TRBJ2-3; d_call: TRBD2; v_call: TRBV19; cdr3_aa: CASTRGTSGTDTQYF; cdr3_nt: TGTGCCAGTACGCGGGGGACTAGCGGGACAGATACGCAGTATTTT
clone_size: .; j_call: TRBJ2-1; d_call: .; v_call: TRBV7-3; cdr3_aa: CASSRNGVSSYNEQFF; cdr3_nt: TGTGCCAGCAGCCGGAACGGGGTTAGCTCCTACAATGAGCAGTTCTTC
clone_size: once; j_call: TRBJ2-4; d_call: .; v_call: TRBV3-1/TRBV3-2; cdr3_aa: CASSQDPSKNIQYF; cdr3_nt: TGTGCCAGCAGCCAAGACCCCTCGAAAAACATTCAGTACTTC
clone_size: .; j_call: TRBJ1-3; d_call: .; v_call: TRBV7-9; cdr3_aa: CASSLGPTYASGNTIYF; cdr3_nt: TGTGCCAGCAGCTTGGGCCCGACATATGCCTCTGGAAACACCATATATTTT
clone_size: .; j_call: TRBJ2-7; d_call: TRBD2; v_call: TRBV6-6; cdr3_aa: CASSPGLSGGKYEQYF; cdr3_nt: TGTGCCAGCAGTCCCGGGCTTAGCGGGGGCAAATACGAGCAGTACTTC
clone_size: .; j_call: TRBJ1-1; d_call: .; v_call: TRBV7-8; cdr3_aa: CASSLGTSVTEAFF; cdr3_nt: TGTGCCAGCAGCTTAGGTACGTCAGTCACTGAAGCTTTCTTT
clone_size: .; j_call: TRBJ1-5; d_call: TRBD1; v_call: TRBV7-9; cdr3_aa: CASSPGQGARQPQHF; cdr3_nt: TGTGCCAGCAGCCCGGGACAGGGGGCAAGGCAGCCCCAGCATTTT